This entry is about one TCR beta chain. The antigen is undetermined. The entry originates in a study of monozygotic twins with inflammatory bowel disease. CDR1 and CDR2 from the germline V gene are SGHDT and YYEEEE. The CDR3 totals 12 residues. A 6-nucleotide sample barcode was carried by the UMIs, which template switching added. TCRdb reanalyzed the 5' RACE reads and collapses them to one entry per CDR3 protein, without DNA. This table holds approximately 390,000 distinct CDR3 sequences. Study-wide findings and caveats: Among patients, repertoires may have gained variability from differing immunosuppressive treatments. Whether twins were concordant or discordant made no difference to repertoire similarity, possibly from limited power. People with IBD had fewer clonotypes in common with others than healthy twins did, especially with disease activity.

This TCR derives from a human donor with ulcerative colitis or Crohn's disease, or a healthy co-twin of an affected twin (not recorded which). Sequenced sample: blood. This chain links TRBV5-6 with TRBJ1-1; TCRdb's D gene call, TRBD1, goes unchecked for lack of DNA. The CDR3 loop is CASSLAQGRTFF. The full variable domain, its missing parts supplied by reference TRBV5-6 and TRBJ1-1, is DAGVTQSPTHLIKTRGQQVTLRCSPKSGHDTVSWYQQALGQGPQFIFQYYEEEERQRGNFPDRFSGHQFPNYSSELNVNALLLGDSALYLCASSLAQGRTFFGQGTRLTVV.